This is a list of T cell receptor beta chains from one sample in a study of T cell responses to AZD1222 COVID-19 vaccine. TCRdb's copy holds only in-frame clones and misses some; the assay was immunoSEQ multiplex PCR. The repertoire holds over 75,000 clones, with 80% to 90% as singletons. The source was peripheral blood, collected 28 days after the second AZD1222 dose. Every receptor here comes from an adult who received the AZD1222 COVID-19 vaccine. CDR3s include the opening cysteine and the closing phenylalanine or tryptophan. Fields, in order: D gene, clone size, J gene, V gene, CDR3 protein, CDR3 DNA. The D gene is left open where the match is weak. The size field is filled for only some rows; it gives once, few, many or a size class.

-	once	TRBJ1-2	TRBV19	CASSPRDTLTYGYTF	TGTGCCAGTAGCCCAAGGGACACTTTGACCTATGGCTACACCTTC
-	-	TRBJ1-1	TRBV24-1	CATSDSPGRNTEAFF	TGTGCCACCAGTGATTCCCCCGGCCGGAACACTGAAGCTTTCTTT
-	-	TRBJ2-7	TRBV2	CASSALGLPGYYEQYF	TGTGCCAGCAGTGCCCTCGGCCTCCCGGGGTACTACGAGCAGTACTTC
-	-	TRBJ2-5	TRBV28	CASQALETQYF	TGTGCCAGTCAAGCTCTAGAGACCCAGTACTTC
TRBD1	-	TRBJ2-1	TRBV4-1	CASSQDTQVGTADNEQFF	TGCGCCAGCAGCCAAGATACCCAGGTCGGGACAGCGGACAATGAGCAGTTCTTC
-	-	TRBJ2-1	TRBV29-1	CRAGASSYNEQFF	TGCAGAGCCGGGGCCAGCTCCTACAATGAGCAGTTCTTC
TRBD1	-	TRBJ1-6	TRBV19	CASSTTGAGNSPLHF	TGTGCCAGTAGTACGACAGGGGCAGGTAATTCACCCCTCCACTTT
-	few	TRBJ2-1	TRBV4-2	CASSARLFGGASYNEQFF	TGTGCCAGCAGCGCCCGATTATTTGGGGGGGCTTCCTACAATGAGCAGTTCTTC
-	-	TRBJ1-5	TRBV19	CASRLQGYSNQPQHF	TGTGCCAGTCGCTTACAGGGCTATAGCAATCAGCCCCAGCATTTT
TRBD1	-	TRBJ2-3	TRBV28	CASSVTGNTQYF	TGTGCCAGCAGTGTGACAGGGAACACGCAGTATTTT
-	-	TRBJ2-7	TRBV9	CASSPRTAHSYEQYF	TGTGCCAGCAGCCCCCGGACAGCTCACTCCTACGAGCAGTACTTC
-	-	TRBJ1-3	TRBV19	CASSIQEGRDIYF	TGTGCCAGTAGTATTCAGGAAGGACGGGACATATATTTT
-	-	TRBJ1-5	TRBV5-8	CASSLKNQPQHF	TGTGCCAGCAGCCTGAAAAATCAGCCCCAGCATTTT